These 21 T cell receptor beta chains originate from one sample sequenced in a study of identical twins. A single record per CDR3 protein comes from TCRdb applying MiXCR to the 5' RACE reads. This table has 500,000 or so distinct CDR3 sequences, 11% to 15% appearing once. Another study also made use of these data, one on yellow fever vaccine responses in identical twins.

The source material was CD4+ T cells sorted from blood. The receptors were sampled from a woman between 18 and 29 years old in good health.

This clonotype was seen only a few times. The chain links TRBV10-3 to TRBJ1-1; the match to TRBD1 covers 8 bases. This CDR3 contains 15 residues. The germline CDR1 and CDR2 sequences are ENHRY and SYGVKD. The J segment lost 0 bases and the V segment lost 4 bases, leaving 4 bases of the junction unmatched. The CDR3 loop reads CAISVQGAVNTEAFF. The CDR3 DNA reads as TGTGCCATCAGTGTGCAGGGGGCGGTGAACACTGAAGCTTTCTTT.

The chain is built from TRBV11-3 and TRBJ2-1; 8 nucleotides agree with TRBD2. This CDR3 has 15 residues. Germline V CDR1 and CDR2: SGHNT, YENEEA. V shed 5 bases and J 7 bases; nucleotides not matched to a gene: 10. CDR3 protein: CASSPKGLVGNEQFF. The CDR3 DNA reads TGTGCCAGCAGCCCGAAGGGACTAGTTGGGAATGAGCAGTTCTTC.

This clonotype occurred a few times. CDR3 sequence: CASRGAVNTGELFF. The CDR3 region has the DNA TGTGCCAGTAGAGGTGCAGTGAACACCGGGGAGCTGTTTTTT. The chain combines TRBV19 with TRBJ2-2; D ambiguous. Germline assignment: CDR1 LNHDA and CDR2 SQIVND (reference sequence). The ends were cut back, 6 bases at V and 1 base at J, with 9 bases in the middle. The CDR3 sequence is 14 residues long.

This clonotype was seen at least ten times. The V gene is TRBV29-1, the J gene TRBJ2-7; TRBD1 might be the D (5 bases). Per germline, CDR1 SQVTM and CDR2 ANQGSEA. This CDR3 spans 14 amino acids. V gave up 7 bases and J gave up 1 base, with 17 bases separating them. CDR3 sequence reads: CSAVGLDTSYEQYF. CDR3 coding DNA: TGCAGCGCTGTGGGGTTGGACACTTCCTACGAGCAGTACTTC.

This clonotype was detected ten times or more. This CDR3 is CASSSGLAGQYF. The CDR3 nucleotides are TGTGCCAGCAGTTCGGGACTAGCGGGCCAGTACTTC. The V and J genes are TRBV28 and TRBJ2-5; 12 bases map to TRBD2. The CDR3 has 12 amino acids. Germline-derived CDR1 and CDR2 are MDHEN and SYDVKM. The V gene end was trimmed by 4 bases and the J gene end by 10 bases; junction bases not matched to a gene: 1.

This clonotype has only a few counts. The V and J genes are TRBV9 and TRBJ2-1; D call uncertain. Germline loops: CDR1 SGDLS, CDR2 YYNGEE. This CDR3 contains 11 residues. V gave up 0 bases and J gave up 9 bases, with 4 bases separating them. The CDR3 region has the DNA TGTGCCAGCAGCGTAGGACTTGAGCAGTTCTTC. Amino acids: CASSVGLEQFF.

The CDR3 spells CSARSRLGSSYNEQFF. CDR3 bases: TGCAGTGCTAGATCCCGACTGGGGAGCTCCTACAATGAGCAGTTCTTC. The rearrangement uses TRBV20-1 and TRBJ2-1; D may be TRBD2 (5 bases). Trimming removed 2 bases at V and 0 bases at J, with 14 bases between. The CDR3 length is 16 residues. Germline V CDR1 and CDR2: DFQATT, SNEGSKA (reference sequence).

V and J are TRBV4-1 and TRBJ2-7, with 10 bases aligning to TRBD1. Trimming cost V 0 bases and J 2 bases; bases outside gene matches: 19. CDR1 is MGHRA, CDR2 YSYEKL, per germline. CDR3 length equals 21 residues. CDR3 in DNA: TGCGCCAGCAGCCAAGATAGTAGGGACAGGGGAGTTCGGCTACAGACCTACGAGCAGTACTTC. Amino acid sequence: CASSQDSRDRGVRLQTYEQYF.

The genes are TRBV6-2 or TRBV6-3 and TRBJ2-4; the match to TRBD1 covers 8 bases. Germline values: CDR1 MNHEY, CDR2 SVGEGT. V lost 5 bases and J lost 0; bases outside the gene matches: 9. CDR3 length equals 17 residues. The CDR3 here is CASSTKDRAGAKNIQYF. The DNA of the CDR3 is TGTGCCAGCAGTACGAAGGACAGGGCCGGAGCCAAAAACATTCAGTACTTC.

This clonotype was counted between two and nine times. The chain carries TRBV3-1 and TRBJ2-2, with a weak D call TRBD1 (6 bases). Trimming stripped 4 bases from V and 6 bases from J, with 12 bases between. This CDR3 contains 14 residues. The germline V gene encodes CDR1 LGHDT and CDR2 YNNKEL (reference sequence). The CDR3 loop reads CASSLEGVPGELFF. CDR3 DNA: TGTGCCAGCAGCCTAGAGGGGGTACCCGGGGAGCTGTTTTTT.

The chain is built from TRBV6-1 and TRBJ1-5; TRBD1 is a possible D gene (6 bases). The CDR3 has 15 residues. Germline values: CDR1 MNHNS, CDR2 SASEGT. V dropped 0 bases and J dropped 5 bases, with 11 bases sitting between them. CDR3 residues: CASSEAGGQYQPQHF. Here the CDR3 DNA reads TGTGCCAGCAGTGAAGCGGGAGGACAGTATCAGCCCCAGCATTTT.

In this sample, this clonotype turned up a few times. The rearrangement links TRBV12-3 or TRBV12-4 to TRBJ1-5, with 9 bases lining up with TRBD1. The CDR3 is 17 residues long. V shed 6 bases and J 2 bases; nucleotides not matched to a gene: 11. CDR3 in amino acids: CASSRKGTGGGNQPQHF. As DNA, the CDR3 is TGTGCCAGCAGCCGTAAAGGAACAGGGGGCGGCAATCAGCCCCAGCATTTT.

This clonotype was recorded once. The chain couples TRBV18 to TRBJ2-2; TRBD2 is a possible D gene (5 bases). The CDR3 is 16 residues long. V was shortened by 6 bases and J by 3 bases, with 17 bases between the two germline ends. CDR1 is KGHSH, CDR2 LQKENI, per germline. The CDR3 reads CASSARARTYTGELFF. The CDR3 DNA sequence: TGTGCCAGCTCCGCGAGGGCGCGGACCTACACCGGGGAGCTGTTTTTT.

This clonotype appeared a few times. The chain is built from TRBV7-2 and TRBJ2-1; D is uncertain. The CDR3 extends over 16 amino acids. Germline V gene sequence: CDR1 SGHTA, CDR2 FQGNSA. Trimming took 2 bases from V and 0 from J, leaving 11 bases between them. Here the CDR3 reads CASSLLRASSYNEQFF. In DNA form, the CDR3 reads TGTGCCAGCAGCTTATTAAGAGCAAGCTCCTACAATGAGCAGTTCTTC.

This chain links TRBV12-3 or TRBV12-4 with TRBJ1-1, with a possible D match to TRBD1 (6 bases). V was pared by 6 bases and J by 5 bases, with 13 bases between. The CDR3 consists of 13 residues. DNA for the CDR3: TGTGCCAGCAGCCAAGGGGGGAGGACTGAAGCTTTCTTT. Translation gives CASSQGGRTEAFF.

Concerning this clonotype: One junction end does not reproduce the germline sequence, and a read error may be involved. CDR3 protein: CPSSGLYTDTQYF. CDR3 sequence (DNA): TGTCCCAGCAGCGGATTATACACAGATACGCAGTATTTT. V is TRBV4-2 and J is TRBJ2-3, with D possibly being TRBD2 (5 bases). The germline V gene has CDR1 LGHNA and CDR2 YNFKEQ. The CDR3 runs 13 residues.

This clonotype was recorded a few times. The chain is built from TRBV5-1 and TRBJ2-7, with D tentatively TRBD1 (6 bases). The germline V gene has CDR1 SGHRS and CDR2 YFSETQ. CDR3 size: 16 residues. The V gene lost 0 bases and the J gene lost 4 bases, with 17 bases spanning the gap. In DNA, the CDR3 is TGCGCCAGCAGCTTGGCCATGACAGGACAGTCGTACGAGCAGTACTTC. As protein: CASSLAMTGQSYEQYF.

The table lists this clonotype with a few counts. The rearrangement links TRBV3-1 to TRBJ2-5; unclear D gene. CDR3 length: 12 residues. V was pared by 3 bases and J by 5 bases, with 7 bases between. Germline lookup yields CDR1 LGHDT and CDR2 YNNKEL (reference sequence). CDR3 coding DNA: TGTGCCAGCAGCCACCGTCGGGAGACCCAGTACTTC. It is translated as CASSHRRETQYF.

This clonotype was detected only a few times. This rearrangement joins TRBV5-1 to TRBJ2-7; TRBD2 agrees at 9 bases. V shed 0 bases and J 0 bases; nucleotides not matched to a gene: 4. Germline V gene lookup returns CDR1 SGHRS and CDR2 YFSETQ. The CDR3 extends over 16 amino acids. The DNA of the CDR3 is TGCGCCAGCAGCTTGGGGCTAGCGGGATTCTCCTACGAGCAGTACTTC. This codes for CASSLGLAGFSYEQYF.

This sequence joins TRBV6-2 or TRBV6-3 and TRBJ2-7; D ambiguous. In germline, CDR1 is MNHEY, CDR2 SVGEGT. V was cut by 0 bases and J by 4 bases, with 22 bases left in between. The CDR3 has 18 amino acids. The CDR3 spells CASSYSRLLGPKIYEQYF. The CDR3 coding sequence is TGTGCCAGCAGTTACTCGAGGCTACTGGGCCCTAAAATTTACGAGCAGTACTTC.

This clonotype was recorded a few times. The chain recombines TRBV7-8 with TRBJ2-2; 8 bases line up with TRBD1. J lost 6 bases, V lost 5 bases, and 11 bases had no gene match. The CDR3 length is 16 residues. The germline V gene encodes CDR1 SGHVS and CDR2 FQNEAQ. Here the CDR3 DNA reads TGTGCCAGCAGCCGCCGAGGGCAGGGGGCGCCCGGGGAGCTGTTTTTT. Translating it yields CASSRRGQGAPGELFF.